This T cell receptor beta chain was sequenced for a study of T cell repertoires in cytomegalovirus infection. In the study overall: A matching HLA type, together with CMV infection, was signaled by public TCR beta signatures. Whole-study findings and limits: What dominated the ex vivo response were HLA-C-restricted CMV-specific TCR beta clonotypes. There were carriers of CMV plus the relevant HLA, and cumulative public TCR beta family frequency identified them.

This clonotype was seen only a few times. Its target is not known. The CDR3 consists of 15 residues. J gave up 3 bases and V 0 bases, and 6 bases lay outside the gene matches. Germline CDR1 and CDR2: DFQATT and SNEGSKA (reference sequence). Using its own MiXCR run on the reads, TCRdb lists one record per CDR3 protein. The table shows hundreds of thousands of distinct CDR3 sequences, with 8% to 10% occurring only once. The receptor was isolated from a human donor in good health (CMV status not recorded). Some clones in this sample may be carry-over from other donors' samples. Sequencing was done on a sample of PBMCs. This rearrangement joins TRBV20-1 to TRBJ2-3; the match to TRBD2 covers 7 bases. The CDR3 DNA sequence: TGCAGTGCTAGAGATAGGCTAGCGGCTACAGATACGCAGTATTTT. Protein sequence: CSARDRLAATDTQYF.